In this sample, the clone carrying this T cell receptor beta chain turned up a few times. These data belong to a study of T cell changes during pregnancy in multiple sclerosis. CDR3 length: 12 amino acids. The V and J ends lost 3 bases and 6 bases, in that order; junction bases with no gene match: 1. Germline CDR1 reads MNHEY; CDR2 reads SMNVEV (reference sequence). Profiled with immunoSEQ multiplex PCR; TCRdb holds only in-frame clones, not every one. The sample has around 40,000 clones, 91% seen once; the top ten hold over 5%. The sequencing here drew on CD8+ T cells from peripheral blood mononuclear cells, taken in the second trimester of pregnancy. The sequence was collected from a female donor with multiple sclerosis, enrolled in a pregnancy study. The chain uses TRBV27 and TRBJ2-7, with 8 bases lining up with TRBD2. DNA of the CDR3: TGTGCCAGCAGTTTGGGGACTAGCGAGCAGTACTTC. Translation gives CASSLGTSEQYF.